These T cell receptor beta chains were read from a single sample in a study of STAT5B mutations in CD4+ large granular lymphocyte leukemia. Some clones are missing from TCRdb's copy, which holds only in-frame ones; the method was immunoSEQ multiplex PCR. The sample contains more than 30,000 clones, approximately 80% of which appear only once. Sample: CD4+ T cells from blood buffy coats. Receptors were obtained from a human donor in good health. The CDR3 runs from the conserved cysteine through the conserved F or W. The D gene is left open where the match is weak. Part of the rows lack a size; the others show once, few, many or a class for expanded clones.

clone size | J gene | D gene | V gene | CDR3 DNA | CDR3 protein
. | TRBJ2-1 | TRBD2 | TRBV6-5 | TGTGCCAGCAGTTACTCACGGGAGGCCTACAATGAGCAGTTCTTC | CASSYSREAYNEQFF
. | TRBJ2-3 | TRBD2 | TRBV7-3 | TGTGCCAGCAGCTTGAGGACTAGCTCAGATACGCAGTATTTT | CASSLRTSSDTQYF
. | TRBJ1-1 | . | TRBV28 | TGTGCCAGCAGTTTTCAGATGAACACTGAAGCTTTCTTT | CASSFQMNTEAFF
. | TRBJ1-1 | . | TRBV6-6 | TGTGCCAGCAGTTACGGGGGTACTGAAGCTTTCTTT | CASSYGGTEAFF
. | TRBJ2-3 | . | TRBV18 | TGTGCCAGCTCACCACCGGGGGTGGGCGCAGATACGCAGTATTTT | CASSPPGVGADTQYF
. | TRBJ2-3 | . | TRBV7-7 | TGTGCCAGCAGCTTGGCTAGCGCAGATACGCAGTATTTT | CASSLASADTQYF
. | TRBJ2-2 | TRBD2 | TRBV7-2 | TGTGCCAGCATGGGGCGGGGGGGGAACACCGGGGAGCTGTTTTTT | CASMGRGGNTGELFF
. | TRBJ2-4 | TRBD2 | TRBV10-3 | TGTGCCATCAGTGAGAGGGACGCGGGGGGAAACATTCAGTACTTC | CAISERDAGGNIQYF
few | TRBJ1-5 | TRBD1 | TRBV18 | TGTGCCAGCTCAGTAGGGACAGGGGGCTACCAGCCCCAGCATTTT | CASSVGTGGYQPQHF
. | TRBJ2-3 | . | TRBV7-3 | TGTGCCAGCAGCTTAATATATAGCACAGATACGCAGTATTTT | CASSLIYSTDTQYF
. | TRBJ2-7 | TRBD2 | TRBV5-6 | TGTGCCAGCAGCTTGGAGGTGACTAGCGGGAGGTCATACGAGCAGTACTTC | CASSLEVTSGRSYEQYF
. | TRBJ1-4 | TRBD1 | TRBV7-9 | TGTGCCAGCAGCGGGACCGGGACAGGGCATGAAAAACTGTTTTTT | CASSGTGTGHEKLFF
. | TRBJ1-1 | . | TRBV27 | TGTGCCAGCAACAAACCGGGGGGCACTGAAGCTTTCTTT | CASNKPGGTEAFF
. | TRBJ1-2 | . | TRBV6-5 | TGTGCCAGCAGTTACTTAGGACCTAGGGATGGCTACACCTTC | CASSYLGPRDGYTF
. | TRBJ2-6 | . | TRBV5-1 | TGCGCCAGCAGCGACTCTGGGGCCAACGTCCTGACTTTC | CASSDSGANVLTF
few | TRBJ2-7 | . | TRBV6-1 | TGTGCCAGCAGTGAAATGGGGAGGGACAAATACTACGAGCAGTACTTC | CASSEMGRDKYYEQYF
. | TRBJ2-5 | . | TRBV4-1 | TGCGCCAGCAGCCACCCACAGGGTATGGGCCAAGAGACCCAGTACTTC | CASSHPQGMGQETQYF
. | TRBJ2-3 | TRBD1 | TRBV4-3 | TGCGCCAGCAGCCCCAGAACGGGACAGGGCGGTAGTGGGCAGTATTTT | CASSPRTGQGGSGQYF
. | TRBJ1-2 | TRBD1 | TRBV6-5 | TGTGCCAGCAGTTCCCGACAGGGGCGAAACTATGGCTACACCTTC | CASSSRQGRNYGYTF
. | TRBJ1-1 | . | TRBV1 | TGCACCAGCAGCCTTAATAGACAGGGGGGGTGGGTAGCTTTCTTT | CTSSLNRQGGWVAFF
. | TRBJ2-3 | TRBD2 | TRBV7-8 | TGTGCCAGCAGCTTTACTAGCGGGGGGTTCTCAGATACGCAGTATTTT | CASSFTSGGFSDTQYF
. | TRBJ2-1 | TRBD1 | TRBV5-6 | TGTGCCAGCAGCTTGGCCGGGACAGGGGTTTGGAATGAGCAGTTCTTC | CASSLAGTGVWNEQFF
. | TRBJ2-3 | TRBD2 | TRBV18 | TGTGCCAGCTCATACCTGGCTAGCGGGAGCACAGATACGCAGTATTTT | CASSYLASGSTDTQYF
. | TRBJ1-5 | . | TRBV4-1 | TGCGCCAGCAGCCTCTCGGGGGGGAATCAGCCCCAGCATTTT | CASSLSGGNQPQHF
. | TRBJ2-5 | . | TRBV18 | TGTGCCAGCTCACCCTCCCAAGAGACCCAGTACTTC | CASSPSQETQYF
. | TRBJ2-1 | TRBD2 | TRBV4-1 | TGCGCCAGCAGCCAAGATGGTAGCGGGAGTACTGAGCAGTTCTTC | CASSQDGSGSTEQFF
. | TRBJ1-4 | TRBD1 | TRBV11-2 | TGTGCCAGCAGCTTGGGACAGGGCAATAATGAAAAACTGTTTTTT | CASSLGQGNNEKLFF
. | TRBJ1-2 | TRBD1 | TRBV5-1 | TGCGCCAGCAGCCCCGCAGGGGGTGCTTATGGCTACACCTTC | CASSPAGGAYGYTF
. | TRBJ1-1 | . | TRBV7-2 | TGTGCCAGCAGCTTAGAGGGGCATTGGGCCACTGAAGCTTTCTTT | CASSLEGHWATEAFF
few | TRBJ1-1 | . | TRBV18 | TGTGCCAGCTCACTCCTAGGGAACACTGAAGCTTTCTTT | CASSLLGNTEAFF
once | TRBJ1-5 | . | TRBV10-2 | TGCGCCAGCAGTGATGCCCCGGGCGGAGGGAGGCAGCCCCAGCATTTT | CASSDAPGGGRQPQHF
. | TRBJ2-2 | TRBD2 | TRBV11-3 | TGTGCCAGCAGCTCGGGGACTAGCGCGGGCATGGGGACCGGGGAGCTGTTTTTT | CASSSGTSAGMGTGELFF
few | TRBJ1-1 | TRBD1 | TRBV30 | TGTGCCTGGAGACCGACAGGGCGGTACACTGAAGCTTTCTTT | CAWRPTGRYTEAFF
. | TRBJ1-4 | TRBD1 | TRBV7-8 | TGTGCCAGCAGCCGACGGGACAGGAATGAAAAACTGTTTTTT | CASSRRDRNEKLFF
. | TRBJ2-1 | TRBD2 | TRBV27 | TGTGCCAGCAAATTCCTAGCGGGAGGGGGCAATGAGCAGTTCTTC | CASKFLAGGGNEQFF
. | TRBJ2-5 | TRBD2 | TRBV27 | TGTGCCAGCAGTTTAACTAGCGGGAGGACCCAGTACTTC | CASSLTSGRTQYF
. | TRBJ1-1 | . | TRBV19 | TGTGCCAGTAGTATTTCGGTGAACACTGAAGCTTTCTTT | CASSISVNTEAFF
. | TRBJ2-1 | . | TRBV7-7 | TGTGCCAGCAGCTTAAGCACAGAAGCTTACAATGAGCAGTTCTTC | CASSLSTEAYNEQFF
. | TRBJ2-5 | TRBD1 | TRBV18 | TGTGCCAGCTCACCGCCAACCGGGCAGGGGGAAGAGACCCAGTACTTC | CASSPPTGQGEETQYF
. | TRBJ1-6 | . | TRBV10-3 | TGTGCCATCAGTGATAAGGGGACCAATAATTCACCCCTCCACTTT | CAISDKGTNNSPLHF
few | TRBJ2-2 | . | TRBV7-6 | TGTGCCAGCAGCTTAGCCGGTACCGGGGAGCTGTTTTTT | CASSLAGTGELFF
. | TRBJ2-5 | TRBD2 | TRBV5-5 | TGTGCCAGCAGCTTGGGGACTAGCGGCCAAGAGACCCAGTACTTC | CASSLGTSGQETQYF
once | TRBJ2-3 | TRBD1 | TRBV6-1 | TGTGCCATCAGGGGGCAGGGAGATACGCAGTATTTT | CAIRGQGDTQYF
. | TRBJ2-5 | . | TRBV21-1 | TGTGCCAGCAGCAAAGCGCCGGGAGGGGGTCAAGAGACCCAGTACTTC | CASSKAPGGGQETQYF
. | TRBJ2-5 | . | TRBV11-3 | TGTGCCAGCAGCGCGGGGACGGCGGGGGAGACCCAGTACTTC | CASSAGTAGETQYF
. | TRBJ1-1 | . | TRBV19 | TGTGCCAGTAGTATCGGCAGATTGAACACTGAAGCTTTCTTT | CASSIGRLNTEAFF
. | TRBJ2-5 | . | TRBV4-1 | TGCGCCAGCAGCCAATTGCTAGCCGTCCAAGAGACCCAGTACTTC | CASSQLLAVQETQYF
. | TRBJ1-6 | . | TRBV5-6 | TGTGCCAGCAGCTTGGCCTCGGGGGGCTACGTCAGTCTTTCACCCCTCCACTTT | CASSLASGGYVSLSPLHF
once | TRBJ1-4 | . | TRBV7-9 | TGTGCCAGCAGCCATCCCGGCCTCCGGGGGGATGAAAAACTGTTTTTT | CASSHPGLRGDEKLFF
. | TRBJ2-7 | TRBD1 | TRBV5-5 | TGTGCCAGCAGCCCGGGACAGCTGGTCTCCTACGAGCAGTACTTC | CASSPGQLVSYEQYF
. | TRBJ2-7 | . | TRBV4-1 | TGCGCCAGCAGCCAAGGTACAGTCTCCTACGAGCAGTACTTC | CASSQGTVSYEQYF
. | TRBJ1-3 | . | TRBV11-2 | TGTGCCAGCAGCACCTCTGGAAACACCATATATTTT | CASSTSGNTIYF
. | TRBJ1-1 | TRBD1 | TRBV4-1 | TGCGCCAGCAGCCCTCGGGACAGAGACACTGAAGCTTTCTTT | CASSPRDRDTEAFF
. | TRBJ2-7 | TRBD1 | TRBV6-1 | TGTGCCAGCAGTGCCCTCGTGGGGACAGGGGTAGAATACGAGCAGTACTTC | CASSALVGTGVEYEQYF
few | TRBJ2-7 | . | TRBV7-2 | TGTGCCAGCAGCTTACCTCCCCATTACGAGCAGTACTTC | CASSLPPHYEQYF
once | TRBJ2-3 | . | TRBV6-1 | TGTGCCAGCAGTGAGTCTATCGCCACAGATACGCAGTATTTT | CASSESIATDTQYF
. | TRBJ1-3 | . | TRBV2 | TGTGCCAGCAGTACCCAGGTTTCTGGAAACACCATATATTTT | CASSTQVSGNTIYF
. | TRBJ2-2 | . | TRBV7-8 | TGTGCCAGCAGGGTCCGGGAACTCGGCACCGGGGAGCTGTTTTTT | CASRVRELGTGELFF
medium-sized | TRBJ2-7 | . | TRBV4-1 | TGCGCCAGCAGCCTTAGCCCGGGACCTCTCTACGAGCAGTACTTC | CASSLSPGPLYEQYF
. | TRBJ2-2 | . | TRBV28 | TGTGCCAGCAGTTTCGGCCAGGGGTGGACCGGGGAGCTGTTTTTT | CASSFGQGWTGELFF